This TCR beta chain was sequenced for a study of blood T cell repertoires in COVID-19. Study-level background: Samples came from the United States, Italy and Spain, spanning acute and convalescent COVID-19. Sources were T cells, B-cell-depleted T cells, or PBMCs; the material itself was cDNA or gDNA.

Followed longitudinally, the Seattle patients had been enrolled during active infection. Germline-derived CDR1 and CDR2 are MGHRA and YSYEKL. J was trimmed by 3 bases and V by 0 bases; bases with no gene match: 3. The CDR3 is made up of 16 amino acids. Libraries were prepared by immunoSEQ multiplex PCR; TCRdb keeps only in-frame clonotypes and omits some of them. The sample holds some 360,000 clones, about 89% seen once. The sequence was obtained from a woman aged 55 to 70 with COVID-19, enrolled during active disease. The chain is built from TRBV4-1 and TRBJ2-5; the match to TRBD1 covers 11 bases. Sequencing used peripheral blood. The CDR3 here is CASSQDGTGGKETQYF. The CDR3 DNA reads TGCGCCAGCAGCCAAGATGGGACAGGGGGGAAAGAGACCCAGTACTTC.